This TCR beta chain was identified during a study of T cell repertoires in cytomegalovirus infection. V was clipped by 3 bases and J by 0 bases, with 9 bases between them. Per germline, CDR1 SGDLS and CDR2 YYNGEE. The length of the CDR3 is 15 residues. TCRdb re-derived calls from the reads in MiXCR, one entry per CDR3 protein. Here the sample spans hundreds of thousands of distinct CDR3 sequences, around 24% being singletons. The J gene is TRBJ1-4, the V gene TRBV9; no clear D. Sequenced input: CD8+ T cells from PBMCs. This clonotype was sampled from a human donor in good health (CMV status not recorded). Some clones in this sample may be carry-over from other donors' samples. CDR3: CASSEGGATNEKLFF. DNA of the CDR3: TGTGCCAGCAGCGAGGGTGGAGCAACTAATGAAAAACTGTTTTTT. The variable domain in full, completed from reference TRBV9 and TRBJ1-4, reads DSGVTQTPKHLITATGQRVTLRCSPRSGDLSVYWYQQSLDQGLQFLIQYYNGEERAKGNILERFSAQQFPDLHSELNLSSLELGDSALYFCASSEGGATNEKLFFGSGTQLSVL.